The subject of this entry is one T cell receptor (beta chain). Its specificity is not known. There are 15 residues in the CDR3. V lost 5 bases, J lost 0 bases, and 6 bases stayed unmatched. The data originate from a study of T cells in Graves' hyperthyroidism and ophthalmopathy. Study background: Peripheral blood samples were taken at initial diagnosis, prior to any treatment. Broader study findings: A model using 13 V-J features told ophthalmopathy apart from stable hyperthyroidism. Ophthalmopathy was identified by the model a median around 6 months ahead of onset.

Amplified TCR beta CDR3 regions derived from RNA transcripts. The HTBI primer set drove a first-round RT-PCR of the TCR CDR3. TCRdb re-derived calls from the multiplex PCR reads in MiXCR, one entry per CDR3 protein. Of under 750,000 distinct CDR3 sequences listed, around 20% are singletons. Uncontrolled infection, other autoimmune disease, pregnancy or lactation excluded patients. Sequenced material: blood. The V gene is TRBV12-3 or TRBV12-4, the J gene TRBJ2-7; 8 positions agree with TRBD2. The sequence came from a woman between 45 and 65 years old with Graves' hyperthyroidism that later progressed to Graves' ophthalmopathy. CDR3 in DNA: TGTGCCAGCAGTGCTAGCGGGTGGAACTCCTACGAGCAGTACTTC. Residues: CASSASGWNSYEQYF.